The 5 T cell receptor beta chains listed next were all sequenced from one sample in a study of identical twins' blood T cells. Via MiXCR, TCRdb re-called the 5' RACE reads, giving one row per CDR3 protein. The data contain hundreds of thousands of distinct CDR3 sequences, 28% of them seen just once; the ten biggest clones take up more than 5.5%. Sample: PBMCs. The receptors shown here come from a woman aged 18-49 years in good health.

This clonotype was picked up many times. A read error may produce the germline difference seen at one junction end. The chain employs TRBV5-1 and TRBJ1-1, with D maybe TRBD1 (6 bases). The CDR3 extends over 13 amino acids. CDR1 and CDR2 (germline): SGHRS, YFSETQ. The CDR3 spells CASSLAGDTEAFF. In DNA form, the CDR3 reads TGTGCCAGCAGCTTAGCAGGGGACACTGAAGCTTTCTTT.

V is TRBV19 and J is TRBJ1-5; the D is unclear. Germline CDR1 LNHDA, CDR2 SQIVND (reference sequence). CDR3 length: 16 amino acids. Trimming took 5 bases from V and 2 from J, leaving 16 bases between them. The DNA for the CDR3 is TGTGCCAGTAGTGGGCTCGTAAATTCGGGCAATCAGCCCCAGCATTTT. Encoded protein: CASSGLVNSGNQPQHF.

The J gene is TRBJ1-5, the V gene TRBV4-3; no reliable D call. Looked up from germline, CDR1 is LGHNA and CDR2 is YSLEER. V was shortened by 1 base and J by 7 bases, with 8 bases between the two germline ends. The CDR3 loop spans 13 amino acids. CDR3 loop: CASSQATGQPQHF. CDR3 bases: TGCGCCAGCAGCCAAGCAACGGGGCAGCCCCAGCATTTT.

This clonotype was found many times. This chain joins TRBV29-1 and TRBJ2-1, with 7 positions matching TRBD1. The CDR3 has 15 amino acids. The germline V gene encodes CDR1 SQVTM and CDR2 ANQGSEA. V was pared by 4 bases and J by 5 bases, with 11 bases of the junction left unmatched. The CDR3 reads CSVAKSLDRNNEQFF. In DNA form, the CDR3 reads TGCAGCGTTGCAAAATCTTTGGACAGGAACAATGAGCAGTTCTTC.

This clonotype was seen a few times. The gene calls are TRBV28 and TRBJ2-3, with a tentative D call TRBD1 (6 bases). The CDR3 runs to 13 residues. The V end was cut by 5 bases, the J end by 4 bases, with 10 bases between. Germline V lookup: CDR1 MDHEN, CDR2 SYDVKM. CDR3 loop: CASSQTGADTQYF. The CDR3 bases are TGTGCCAGCAGTCAGACAGGAGCAGATACGCAGTATTTT.